Below, 25 T cell receptor beta chains from the same sample are listed, as sequenced in a study of CD8+ T cells in alopecia areata. RNA extraction and reverse transcription yielded cDNA as sequencing template. Profiled with immunoSEQ multiplex PCR; TCRdb holds only in-frame clones, not every one. The sample has 160,000 or so clones; roughly 63% are singletons. Treatment indicated: oral pan-JAK inhibitor, 5-10 mg twice daily. The material sequenced was CD4+ T cells sorted from blood, taken between weeks 55 and 65, from a patient treated with tofacitinib. These receptors were taken from a human donor with alopecia areata.

The gene calls are TRBV29-1 and TRBJ2-5; D not certain. The CDR3 consists of 12 residues. Trimming removed 4 bases at V and 1 base at J, with 7 bases between. CDR1 and CDR2 from the germline V gene are SQVTM and ANQGSEA. DNA for the CDR3: TGCAGCGTTGTTGGCGGCCAAGAGACCCAGTACTTC. Translating it yields CSVVGGQETQYF.

The V call is TRBV7-2, the J call TRBJ2-7; D is unresolved. This CDR3 is built from 14 residues. V was cut by 1 base and J by 1 base, with 8 bases left in between. The germline gives CDR1 SGHTA, CDR2 FQGNSA. The CDR3 region is CASSLGQKSYEQYF. In DNA, the CDR3 is TGTGCCAGCAGCTTAGGGCAGAAGTCCTACGAGCAGTACTTC.

This chain uses TRBV10-3 with TRBJ2-1; TRBD2 aligns across 14 bases. The junction had 2 bases not matched to a gene; V was cut back by 4 bases and J by 6 bases. Germline V gene sequence: CDR1 ENHRY, CDR2 SYGVKD. This CDR3 has 15 residues. The CDR3 DNA is TGTGCCATCAGTGCCGGGACTAGCGGGGGCAATGAGCAGTTCTTC. Amino acids: CAISAGTSGGNEQFF.

J is TRBJ2-1 and V is TRBV10-3; tentative D call: TRBD2 (5 bases). The germline V and J ends were trimmed by 0 bases and 7 bases, with 7 bases remaining between them. Germline V gene sequence: CDR1 ENHRY, CDR2 SYGVKD. This CDR3 region has 13 residues. The DNA of the CDR3 is TGTGCCATCAGTGAGTCCCGGGGTAATGAGCAGTTCTTC. Translation: CAISESRGNEQFF.

J is TRBJ2-2 and V is TRBV29-1, with a weak D call TRBD2 (6 bases). V was cut by 7 bases and J by 4 bases, with 16 bases left in between. The CDR3 is 14 amino acids. Germline V lookup: CDR1 SQVTM, CDR2 ANQGSEA. Here the CDR3 DNA reads TGCAGCGGGGGCCCCGGGGAGGTCACCGGGGAGCTGTTTTTT. This codes for CSGGPGEVTGELFF.

The chain is built from TRBV30 and TRBJ1-4, with 9 nucleotides matching TRBD1. The CDR3 spans 20 residues. Germline V gene data show CDR1 as GTSNPN and CDR2 as SVGIG (reference sequence). V trimming: 0 bases; J trimming: 8 bases; junction bases outside the gene matches: 22. The CDR3 sequence: CAWSVMKAGDRALPREKLFF. As DNA, the CDR3 is TGTGCCTGGAGTGTAATGAAGGCGGGGGACAGGGCTCTTCCTAGGGAAAAACTGTTTTTT.

The gene calls are TRBV25-1 and TRBJ1-1, with a weak D call TRBD1 (6 bases). This CDR3 has 13 residues. Germline V lookup: CDR1 MGHDK, CDR2 SYGVNS. Trimming removed 4 bases from V and 1 base from J, with 7 bases in between. CDR3: CASSVTGNTEAFF. The CDR3 DNA sequence: TGTGCCAGCAGTGTGACAGGGAACACTGAAGCTTTCTTT.

This chain links TRBV25-1 with TRBJ2-2; 7 positions agree with TRBD2. The CDR3 length is 15 residues. The germline V gene has CDR1 MGHDK and CDR2 SYGVNS. J gave up 4 bases and V 4 bases, and 6 bases lay outside the gene matches. For the CDR3, the DNA is TGTGCCAGCAGTGCAGTAGCGGGTCGCACCGGGGAGCTGTTTTTT. Amino acids: CASSAVAGRTGELFF. Looking up the rest from reference TRBV25-1 and TRBJ2-2 gives the full variable domain: EADIYQTPRYLVIGTGKKITLECSQTMGHDKMYWYQQDPGMELHLIHYSYGVNSTEKGDLSSESTVSRIRTEHFPLTLESARPSHTSQYLCASSAVAGRTGELFFGEGSRLTVL.

The V call is TRBV9, the J call TRBJ2-5; 11 bases align to TRBD1. Germline V gene data show CDR1 as SGDLS and CDR2 as YYNGEE. V shed 3 bases, J shed 5 bases, and the junction held 6 bases outside the gene matches. CDR3 length equals 15 residues. The CDR3 sequence: CASSGGQGAWETQYF. CDR3 in DNA: TGTGCCAGCAGCGGAGGACAGGGGGCTTGGGAGACCCAGTACTTC.

This sequence joins TRBV2 and TRBJ2-5; D not resolved. With 0 bases removed from V and 5 bases from J, the gap between germline ends came to 10 bases. This CDR3 has 14 residues. Germline lookup yields CDR1 SNHLY and CDR2 FYNNEI. The CDR3 region is CASSEARVKETQYF. Written as DNA, the CDR3 is TGTGCCAGCAGTGAAGCGCGTGTTAAGGAGACCCAGTACTTC.

This clone was picked up a small number of times. The chain carries TRBV5-6 and TRBJ1-1; perhaps TRBD1 as D (5 bases). The CDR3 sequence is 15 residues long. The V gene's germline CDR1 is SGHDT and CDR2 YYEEEE. The V gene lost 0 bases and the J gene lost 9 bases, with 18 bases spanning the gap. In DNA, the CDR3 is TGTGCCAGCAGCTTGGTAAGGGGCAACACCGTCCAAGCTTTCTTT. Its protein is CASSLVRGNTVQAFF.

This clone occurred a few times. The chain carries TRBV6-6 and TRBJ1-2, with D perhaps TRBD1 (5 bases). There are 11 residues in the CDR3. Trimming cost V 5 bases and J 4 bases, with 5 bases left between them. Per germline, CDR1 MNHNY and CDR2 SVGAGI (reference sequence). The CDR3 spells CASSTGYGYTF. For the CDR3, the DNA is TGTGCCAGCAGTACAGGCTATGGCTACACCTTC.

The rearrangement uses TRBV6-5 and TRBJ2-4; 8 bases fit TRBD2. The CDR3 extends over 13 amino acids. V was clipped by 6 bases and J by 9 bases; unmatched bases: 7. Germline lookup yields CDR1 MNHEY and CDR2 SVGAGI. CDR3 amino acids: CASRPGGAGIQYF. In nucleotides, the CDR3 is TGTGCCAGCAGACCCGGGGGGGCCGGCATTCAGTACTTC.

The chain recombines TRBV4-2 with TRBJ1-5; the D is unclear. The CDR3 consists of 16 residues. Trimming removed 0 bases from V and 7 bases from J, with 16 bases in between. Germline lookup yields CDR1 LGHNA and CDR2 YNFKEQ. The CDR3 is CASSQEVVARGQPQHF. Written as DNA, the CDR3 is TGTGCCAGCAGCCAAGAGGTGGTGGCCCGCGGGCAGCCCCAGCATTTT.

The rearrangement links TRBV5-6 to TRBJ2-5; D call uncertain. The CDR3 totals 12 residues. Between the trimmed V and J ends, which lost 2 bases and 3 bases, there was a span of 5 bases. Germline CDR1 SGHDT, CDR2 YYEEEE. The CDR3 DNA reads TGTGCCAGCAGCTTCGGAGAAGAGACCCAGTACTTC. Its translation is CASSFGEETQYF.

V usage is TRBV30 and J usage is TRBJ2-7, with D unclear. The V gene's germline CDR1 is GTSNPN and CDR2 SVGIG (reference sequence). CDR3 size: 14 residues. V was pared by 4 bases and J by 0 bases, with 13 bases between. The chain's CDR3 is CAWMSPFPSYEQYF. DNA of the CDR3: TGTGCCTGGATGTCCCCATTCCCCTCCTACGAGCAGTACTTC.

This clone has just a few counts. For the CDR3, the DNA is TGTGCCAGTAAAGAAGGCAGGATGGGACTGAACACTGAAGCTTTCTTT. It translates to CASKEGRMGLNTEAFF. The chain joins TRBV19 to TRBJ1-1; D might be TRBD1 (5 bases). The V and J ends lost 7 bases and 0 bases respectively, with 18 bases between them. Per the germline V gene, CDR1 is LNHDA and CDR2 is SQIVND (reference sequence). This CDR3 contains 16 residues.

V usage is TRBV7-2 and J usage is TRBJ1-5; the D gene is possibly TRBD1 (6 bases). The CDR3 extends over 14 amino acids. Between the trimmed V and J ends, which lost 7 bases and 2 bases, there was a span of 12 bases. Germline V lookup: CDR1 SGHTA, CDR2 FQGNSA. The CDR3 DNA reads TGTGCCAGCACCGACAGGTCGGGCAATCAGCCCCAGCATTTT. Translating gives CASTDRSGNQPQHF.

This clone was found a few times. The CDR3 loop is CASSVEDTQYF. The CDR3 nucleotides read TGTGCCAGCAGCGTAGAAGATACGCAGTATTTT. The chain recombines TRBV9 with TRBJ2-3; no reliable D call. CDR1 is SGDLS, CDR2 YYNGEE, per germline. The ends were cut back, 0 bases at V and 5 bases at J, with 1 base in the middle. This CDR3 has 11 amino acids.

This chain uses TRBV6-5 with TRBJ2-5, with TRBD1 identical over 8 bases. The last part of the DNA fits TRBJ2-7 better; the J call may be wrong. This CDR3 has 14 residues. Germline CDR1 MNHEY, CDR2 SVGAGI. The CDR3 DNA sequence: TGTGCCAGCAGTTGGGGGACAGGAACCTACGAGCAGTACTTC. This encodes CASSWGTGTYEQYF.

The V and J genes are TRBV18 and TRBJ2-2; D is unclear. The germline CDR1 and CDR2 sequences are KGHSH and LQKENI. This CDR3 has 14 amino acids. The germline V and J ends were trimmed by 0 bases and 0 bases, with 2 bases remaining between them. The CDR3 sequence: CASSPPSNTGELFF. DNA for the CDR3: TGTGCCAGCTCACCACCTTCGAACACCGGGGAGCTGTTTTTT.

The gene calls are TRBV2 and TRBJ1-1; D uncertain. Germline-derived CDR1 and CDR2 are SNHLY and FYNNEI. V shed 11 bases and J shed 0 bases, with 13 bases lying between them. The CDR3 contains 13 residues. The CDR3 nucleotides read TGTGCCCTTCCCGGTATTATGAACACTGAAGCTTTCTTT. Its translation: CALPGIMNTEAFF.

This clone showed up just a few times. The chain links TRBV6-6 to TRBJ2-7, with unresolved D. CDR1 is MNHNY and CDR2 is SVGAGI in the germline V gene (reference sequence). The CDR3 sequence is 13 residues long. Trimming shortened V by 2 bases and J by 5 bases, and 10 bases separated the two germline ends. The CDR3 sequence is CASSYLSSDEQYF. The CDR3, as DNA: TGTGCCAGCAGTTACCTGTCCAGCGACGAGCAGTACTTC.

The V and J genes are TRBV7-2 and TRBJ2-3; TRBD2 matches 9 bases. J was trimmed by 5 bases and V by 0 bases; bases with no gene match: 6. Per the germline V gene, CDR1 is SGHTA and CDR2 is FQGNSA. This CDR3 is built from 16 residues. The DNA for the CDR3 is TGTGCCAGCAGCTTAGCAGTCGCGGGGGGGCAAGATACGCAGTATTTT. Translation: CASSLAVAGGQDTQYF.

The chain joins TRBV18 to TRBJ1-2; tentatively, D is TRBD1 (6 bases). The V end was cut by 3 bases, the J end by 7 bases, with 18 bases between. Germline V gives CDR1 KGHSH, CDR2 LQKENI. This CDR3 spans 15 amino acids. Written as DNA, the CDR3 is TGTGCCAGCTCACCCGATGGGGGGGCCGAACGTGGCTACACCTTC. It specifies CASSPDGGAERGYTF.